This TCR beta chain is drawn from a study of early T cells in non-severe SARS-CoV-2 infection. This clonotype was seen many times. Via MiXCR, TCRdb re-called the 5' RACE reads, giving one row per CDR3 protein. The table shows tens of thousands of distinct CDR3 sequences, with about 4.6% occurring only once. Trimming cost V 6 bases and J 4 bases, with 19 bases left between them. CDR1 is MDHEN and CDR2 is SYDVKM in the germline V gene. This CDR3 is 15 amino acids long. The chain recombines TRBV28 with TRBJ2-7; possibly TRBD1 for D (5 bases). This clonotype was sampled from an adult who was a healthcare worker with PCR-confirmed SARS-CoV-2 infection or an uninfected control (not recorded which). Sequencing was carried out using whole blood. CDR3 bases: TGTGCCAGCAGCCACCCCCGACAGTACTCTTACGAGCAGTACTTC. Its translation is CASSHPRQYSYEQYF.